Listed below are T cell receptor beta chains from one sample, sequenced in a study of OX40 agonist ivuxolimab in advanced cancers. Repertoires were generated with immunoSEQ multiplex PCR, while TCRdb's copy carries only in-frame clones and drops some. Of about 40,000 clones in the sample, 85% to 90% are singletons; the top ten hold around 13%. Sequenced here: CD4+ or CD8+ T cells sorted from blood, sampled in a trial of the OX40 agonist ivuxolimab. These receptor sequences come from an adult with an advanced solid tumor such as melanoma, head and neck, liver or kidney cancer. Each CDR3 is given with its conserved first and last residue. The order of the fields is CDR3 protein, CDR3 DNA, clone size, J gene, V gene, D gene. D genes are given only for firm matches. For some rows the clone size is stated as once, few or many, or as a class when expanded; others skip it.

CASTALALVNNEQFF,TGTGCCAGCACCGCCCTGGCACTAGTAAACAATGAGCAGTTCTTC,.,TRBJ2-1,TRBV6-5,.
CASMKLQGAEAFF,TGTGCCAGCATGAAGTTACAGGGAGCTGAAGCTTTCTTT,.,TRBJ1-1,TRBV6-1,.
CASTTWTSGYNEQFF,TGTGCCAGCACTACTTGGACTAGCGGATACAATGAGCAGTTCTTC,.,TRBJ2-1,TRBV2,TRBD2
CASSSGDRGFTDTQYF,TGTGCCAGCAGTTCAGGGGACAGGGGGTTCACAGATACGCAGTATTTT,once,TRBJ2-3,TRBV27,TRBD1
CATSRRLAGISGELFF,TGTGCCACCAGCAGAAGACTAGCGGGGATTTCCGGGGAGCTGTTTTTT,.,TRBJ2-2,TRBV15,TRBD2
CASSLSPGTGFSPLHF,TGTGCCAGCAGTTTATCGCCCGGGACAGGTTTTTCACCCCTCCACTTT,.,TRBJ1-6,TRBV27,TRBD1
CAWSRPPIAEAFF,TGTGCCTGGAGTAGGCCTCCCATAGCTGAAGCTTTCTTT,.,TRBJ1-1,TRBV30,.
CASSKGTEETEAFF,TGTGCCAGTAGTAAGGGGACAGAGGAGACTGAAGCTTTCTTT,.,TRBJ1-1,TRBV19,TRBD1
CASSLNSYWVEDEQYF,TGTGCCAGCAGTTTAAACAGTTATTGGGTAGAGGACGAGCAGTACTTC,once,TRBJ2-7,TRBV27,.
CASREGEDGYTF,TGTGCCAGTCGCGAGGGGGAGGATGGCTACACCTTC,.,TRBJ1-2,TRBV27,.
CASGLPPTEAFF,TGTGCTAGTGGTTTGCCCCCCACTGAAGCTTTCTTT,.,TRBJ1-1,TRBV12-5,.
CASTQSSEGYNEQFF,TGTGCCAGCACCCAATCAAGCGAGGGATACAATGAGCAGTTCTTC,few,TRBJ2-1,TRBV6-5,.
CASTGLAHHNEQFF,TGTGCCAGCACCGGACTAGCGCACCACAATGAGCAGTTCTTC,.,TRBJ2-1,TRBV6-6,TRBD2
CASSSGLLRNTGELFF,TGTGCCAGCAGCTCGGGACTGCTCCGGAACACCGGGGAGCTGTTTTTT,once,TRBJ2-2,TRBV7-6,.
CAYGTGNTGELFF,TGTGCTTATGGGACAGGGAACACCGGGGAGCTGTTTTTT,.,TRBJ2-2,TRBV30,TRBD1
CASSLTRAGTTYEQYF,TGTGCCAGCAGTTTAACTAGGGCAGGAACAACCTACGAGCAGTACTTC,.,TRBJ2-7,TRBV27,.
CASSGEDRGSYEQYF,TGTGCCAGCAGTGGAGAGGACAGGGGTTCCTACGAGCAGTACTTC,.,TRBJ2-7,TRBV6-5,TRBD1
CASSLAPAADTQYF,TGTGCCAGCAGCCTCGCCCCGGCGGCAGATACGCAGTATTTT,.,TRBJ2-3,TRBV7-9,.
CASSPSTGGLTEAFF,TGTGCCAGCAGCCCCTCGACAGGGGGCTTAACTGAAGCTTTCTTT,.,TRBJ1-1,TRBV7-9,TRBD1
CASSYGTRGGNTIYF,TGTGCCAGCAGCTACGGGACGCGGGGTGGAAACACCATATATTTT,.,TRBJ1-3,TRBV11-2,.
CSVDSREQFF,TGCAGCGTTGATTCGAGGGAGCAGTTCTTC,once,TRBJ2-1,TRBV29-1,.
CASSPGLAGGFTGELFF,TGTGCCAGCAGCCCGGGACTAGCGGGAGGGTTTACCGGGGAGCTGTTTTTT,.,TRBJ2-2,TRBV11-3,TRBD2
CASSLGGTAYNEQFF,TGTGCCAGCAGCCTCGGGGGTACAGCCTACAATGAGCAGTTCTTC,.,TRBJ2-1,TRBV13,.
CASSLGDTDDEQYF,TGCGCCAGCAGCTTGGGGGACACCGACGACGAGCAGTACTTC,.,TRBJ2-7,TRBV5-1,.
CASSMGGSRYEQYF,TGTGCCAGTAGTATGGGAGGGAGCCGGTACGAGCAGTACTTC,few,TRBJ2-7,TRBV19,TRBD2
CASSVAGLRGANSPLHF,TGTGCCAGCAGCGTAGCTGGGTTGAGGGGAGCTAATTCACCCCTCCACTTT,.,TRBJ1-6,TRBV9,.
CASSFKGAGTEAFF,TGTGCCAGCAGCTTTAAGGGGGCCGGCACTGAAGCTTTCTTT,.,TRBJ1-1,TRBV5-4,TRBD1